A single T cell receptor beta chain is shown here with its context. Assay: immunoSEQ multiplex PCR; the TCRdb copy retains only in-frame clones and omits some. The sample lists about 170,000 clones, around nine tenths occurring once. This sample was included in a study of blood T cell repertoires in COVID-19. Overall study: Specimens from acute and convalescent COVID-19 originated in the United States, Italy and Spain.

What was sequenced was peripheral blood. This TCR was recovered from a man aged 65 to 79 with acute or convalescent COVID-19.

The CDR3 DNA is TGTGCCAGCAGTGAAGTGGCAACTAACTATGGCTACACCTTC. It is translated as CASSEVATNYGYTF. The rearrangement joins TRBV2 to TRBJ1-2, with D unclear. The length of the CDR3 is 14 residues. Germline loops: CDR1 SNHLY, CDR2 FYNNEI. V shed 1 base and J shed 0 bases, with 6 bases lying between them.